The 32 T cell receptor beta chains presented below share a single source sample, sequenced in a study of blood T cell repertoires in COVID-19. Produced via immunoSEQ multiplex PCR; TCRdb's table is partial and in-frame only. This sample carries around 150,000 clones, 60% to 85% of them seen once, and the ten largest clones take 7% to 10%. Sequencing used peripheral blood. These receptors came from a man in his sixties with acute or convalescent COVID-19.

J is TRBJ2-5 and V is TRBV30; 7 nucleotides line up with TRBD2. Per the germline V gene, CDR1 is GTSNPN and CDR2 is SVGIG (reference sequence). The CDR3 is 15 residues long. The V segment lost 5 bases and the J segment 1 base; nucleotides outside the gene matches: 10. The CDR3 region has the DNA TGTGCCTGGGGAACGGGAGCGGGGCTCCAAGAGACCCAGTACTTC. It yields the protein CAWGTGAGLQETQYF.

CDR3 sequence: CASSYSPDRVNEQYF. The CDR3 DNA follows: TGTGCCAGCAGTTACTCACCGGACAGGGTGAACGAGCAGTACTTC. The genes are TRBV6-5 and TRBJ2-7; 8 bases are a match to TRBD1. This CDR3 has 15 amino acids. The ends lost 0 bases at V and 5 bases at J; junction bases unmatched: 6. Germline V gene lookup returns CDR1 MNHEY and CDR2 SVGAGI.

This clone has just a few counts. Other DNA sequences from this sample encode an identical CDR3 as well. This chain uses TRBV6-2 or TRBV6-3 with TRBJ1-1; 7 positions agree with TRBD1. The CDR3 length is 12 residues. From germline, CDR1 is MNHEY and CDR2 SVGEGT. With 4 bases clipped from V and 5 bases from J, the junction kept 1 base outside the gene matches. CDR3 DNA sequence: TGTGCCAGCAGTTGGACAGGAACTGAAGCTTTCTTT. It translates to CASSWTGTEAFF.

This clone was counted a few times. The gene calls are TRBV4-1 and TRBJ2-2; the match to TRBD2 covers 7 bases. V trimming: 1 base; J trimming: 6 bases; junction bases outside the gene matches: 11. Germline V gene lookup returns CDR1 MGHRA and CDR2 YSYEKL. The CDR3 is 17 amino acids. Here the CDR3 reads CASSQVIGTTGAGELFF. The DNA of the CDR3 is TGCGCCAGCAGCCAAGTAATCGGGACTACTGGTGCCGGGGAGCTGTTTTTT.

The CDR3 region has the DNA TGCGCCAGCAGCCAAGAGTTGGACAGGGGGCATCAGCCCCAGCATTTT. It specifies CASSQELDRGHQPQHF. The rearrangement links TRBV4-1 to TRBJ1-5; 11 positions match TRBD1. The V and J ends lost 0 bases and 5 bases, in that order; junction bases with no gene match: 3. CDR3 length: 16 residues. Germline CDR1 is MGHRA and CDR2 is YSYEKL.

The V and J genes are TRBV19 and TRBJ2-2; D gene unclear. The CDR3 spans 14 residues. Trimming shortened V by 8 bases and J by 2 bases, and 12 bases separated the two germline ends. Germline CDR1 and CDR2: LNHDA and SQIVND (reference sequence). The DNA for the CDR3 is TGTGCCAGTCGCCGACAAACCAACACCGGGGAGCTGTTTTTT. Protein: CASRRQTNTGELFF.

As DNA, the CDR3 is TGTGCCTGGCAAACAGGGAACTCACCCCTCCACTTT. The encoded protein is CAWQTGNSPLHF. The V call is TRBV30, the J call TRBJ1-6, with D perhaps matching TRBD1 (6 bases). Trimming shortened V by 5 bases and J by 10 bases, and 12 bases separated the two germline ends. The CDR3 is 12 amino acids. Germline V gene data show CDR1 as GTSNPN and CDR2 as SVGIG (reference sequence).

Worth noting for this clone: Other DNA sequences from this sample encode an identical CDR3 as well. The rearrangement links TRBV20-1 to TRBJ1-2; D not certain. Trimming removed 5 bases at V and 3 bases at J, with 4 bases between. The CDR3 extends over 10 amino acids. From germline, CDR1 is DFQATT and CDR2 SNEGSKA (reference sequence). The CDR3, as DNA: TGCAGTGCTCAGGACTATGGCTACACCTTC. Translated, it gives CSAQDYGYTF.

The chain couples TRBV7-2 to TRBJ2-3; D uncertain. V was cut by 1 base and J by 2 bases, with 10 bases left in between. Germline V gives CDR1 SGHTA, CDR2 FQGNSA. The CDR3 runs to 15 residues. CDR3 loop: CASSLVWRLTDTQYF. Here the CDR3 DNA reads TGTGCCAGCAGCTTAGTCTGGCGGCTCACAGATACGCAGTATTTT.

This clone was seen only a few times. The chain recombines TRBV2 with TRBJ2-7, with 9 nucleotides matching TRBD2. The V gene's germline CDR1 is SNHLY and CDR2 FYNNEI. This CDR3 comprises 14 residues. J was trimmed by 3 bases and V by 0 bases; bases with no gene match: 0. This CDR3 is CASSEASGGYEQYF. CDR3 nucleotide sequence: TGTGCCAGCAGTGAAGCTAGCGGGGGCTACGAGCAGTACTTC.

With respect to this clone: An end of the junction differs from the germline gene, which may be a read error. V gene TRBV5-4 combines with J gene TRBJ2-1; 8 bases are shared with TRBD1. From germline, CDR1 is SGHNT and CDR2 YYREEE (reference sequence). This CDR3 spans 16 amino acids. CDR3 protein: CASRLAGGTTSDEQFF. For the CDR3, the DNA is TGTGCCAGCAGGTTGGCAGGGGGCACTACTTCGGATGAGCAGTTCTTC.

This clone was recorded once. The chain employs TRBV4-3 and TRBJ1-2, with D perhaps TRBD1 (6 bases). The ends were cut back, 0 bases at V and 5 bases at J, with 16 bases in the middle. Per germline, CDR1 LGHNA and CDR2 YSLEER. The CDR3 runs 16 residues. As DNA, the CDR3 is TGCGCCAGCAGCCAAGATAGGGGGGGGCGGCGATATGGCTACACCTTC. This codes for CASSQDRGGRRYGYTF.

The rearrangement links TRBV6-6 to TRBJ2-7; 8 positions match TRBD1. The V gene end was trimmed by 9 bases and the J gene end by 4 bases; junction bases not matched to a gene: 11. Germline V gives CDR1 MNHNY, CDR2 SVGAGI (reference sequence). This CDR3 has 14 amino acids. CDR3 sequence: CASSTPGQEYEQYF. CDR3 in DNA: TGTGCCAGTTCGACTCCGGGACAGGAATACGAGCAGTACTTC.

The chain recombines TRBV12-3 or TRBV12-4 with TRBJ2-7; TRBD2 is a possible D gene (5 bases). V lost 3 bases and J 7 bases, leaving 13 bases between the germline ends. The CDR3 sequence is 13 residues long. CDR3 region: CASSLGREWEQYF. DNA of the CDR3: TGTGCCAGCAGTTTGGGGAGAGAATGGGAGCAGTACTTC.

The rearrangement links TRBV6-2 or TRBV6-3 to TRBJ2-7; D not resolved. Germline V gives CDR1 MNHEY, CDR2 SVGEGT. This CDR3 spans 10 amino acids. Trimming left V 5 bases short and J 3 bases short, with 2 bases between. The CDR3 region is CASSHYEQYF. The CDR3 DNA follows: TGTGCCAGCAGTCACTACGAGCAGTACTTC.

This sequence joins TRBV6-5 and TRBJ1-5, with D maybe TRBD1 (6 bases). Germline V lookup: CDR1 MNHEY, CDR2 SVGAGI. The CDR3 consists of 15 residues. V was trimmed by 7 bases and J by 5 bases, leaving 18 bases between them. The CDR3, as DNA: TGTGCCAGCACCGAGACCTGGGGGCCCTATCAGCCCCAGCATTTT. Protein: CASTETWGPYQPQHF.

J is TRBJ2-1 and V is TRBV4-1; 9 positions agree with TRBD1. V was pared by 4 bases and J by 2 bases, with 3 bases of the junction left unmatched. Germline lookup yields CDR1 MGHRA and CDR2 YSYEKL. The CDR3 covers 15 residues. CDR3 nucleotides: TGCGCCAGCAGCCCGGGACAGGGTCCCTACAATGAGCAGTTCTTC. Residues: CASSPGQGPYNEQFF.

J is TRBJ1-1 and V is TRBV2; weak D call: TRBD1 (6 bases). Germline V CDR1 and CDR2: SNHLY, FYNNEI. V lost 4 bases, J lost 7 bases, and 13 bases lay in between. The CDR3 is 13 amino acids. DNA for the CDR3: TGTGCCAGCAGTGCCGGGACACAGAATGAAGCTTTCTTT. Protein sequence: CASSAGTQNEAFF.

The J gene is TRBJ2-5, the V gene TRBV28; 7 positions agree with TRBD2. The CDR3 totals 13 residues. Germline V gene lookup returns CDR1 MDHEN and CDR2 SYDVKM. V shed 6 bases, J shed 2 bases, and the junction held 3 bases outside the gene matches. The CDR3 sequence is CASRWGGQETQYF. The CDR3 nucleotides read TGTGCCAGCAGGTGGGGAGGGCAAGAGACCCAGTACTTC.

The table lists this clone with a count of one. The J gene is TRBJ2-1, the V gene TRBV5-4, with TRBD1 matching 9 bases. V dropped 4 bases and J dropped 0; count of bases not matched to a gene: 2. The CDR3 is 15 residues long. CDR1 and CDR2 from the germline V gene are SGHNT and YYREEE (reference sequence). Here the CDR3 reads CASSRQGDSYNEQFF. DNA of the CDR3: TGTGCCAGCAGCCGACAGGGGGACTCCTACAATGAGCAGTTCTTC.

The chain uses TRBV2 and TRBJ1-1, with D possibly being TRBD1 (6 bases). The V and J ends lost 5 bases and 0 bases respectively, with 10 bases between them. From germline, CDR1 is SNHLY and CDR2 FYNNEI. This CDR3 spans 14 amino acids. CDR3: CASSSQGMNTEAFF. The CDR3 DNA follows: TGTGCCAGCAGTTCACAGGGTATGAACACTGAAGCTTTCTTT. Full variable domain (remainder filled in from reference TRBV2 and TRBJ1-1): EPEVTQTPSHQVTQMGQEVILRCVPISNHLYFYWYRQILGQKVEFLVSFYNNEISEKSEIFDDQFSVERPDGSNFTLKIRSTKLEDSAMYFCASSSQGMNTEAFFGQGTRLTVV.

J is TRBJ2-1 and V is TRBV7-8; perhaps TRBD1 as D (6 bases). This CDR3 comprises 15 residues. Deletions cut 2 bases from V and 4 bases from J, with 12 bases between. Germline V gives CDR1 SGHVS, CDR2 FQNEAQ. The CDR3, as DNA: TGTGCCAGCAGCTTATCAGGGGATTGGTACAATGAGCAGTTCTTC. It codes for CASSLSGDWYNEQFF.

The CDR3 DNA reads TGTGCCAGCAGTGAGGCAATCGGGACATGGAACATTCAGTACTTC. This sequence encodes CASSEAIGTWNIQYF. The chain uses TRBV6-1 and TRBJ2-4, with D possibly matching TRBD1 (6 bases). There are 15 residues in the CDR3. V lost 3 bases, J lost 7 bases, and 16 bases lay in between. CDR1 and CDR2 from the germline V gene are MNHNS and SASEGT.

The chain combines TRBV3-1 (or the pseudogene TRBV3-2) with TRBJ1-3, with a weak D call TRBD1 (6 bases). Per germline, CDR1 LGHDT and CDR2 YNNKEL (reference sequence). The V end was cut by 0 bases, the J end by 11 bases, with 8 bases between. This CDR3 contains 12 residues. The DNA for the CDR3 is TGTGCCAGCAGCCAAGAAGGGGGGGCCATATATTTT. Amino acid sequence: CASSQEGGAIYF.

The chain links TRBV30 to TRBJ1-5; D call uncertain. V was pared by 4 bases and J by 0 bases, with 7 bases between. Germline assignment: CDR1 GTSNPN and CDR2 SVGIG (reference sequence). The CDR3 sequence is 13 residues long. CDR3 DNA sequence: TGTGCCTGGACCTCGGGTAGCAATCAGCCCCAGCATTTT. This translates into CAWTSGSNQPQHF.

The V and J genes are TRBV11-2 and TRBJ2-3; 8 bases line up with TRBD1. CDR3 size: 15 residues. Germline CDR1 SGHAT, CDR2 FQNNGV. V was pared by 5 bases and J by 2 bases, with 6 bases of the junction left unmatched. CDR3 DNA sequence: TGTGCCAGCAGCCAGACAGGGGCCTCCACAGATACGCAGTATTTT. As protein: CASSQTGASTDTQYF.

This clone was counted only a few times. V gene TRBV24-1 combines with J gene TRBJ1-4; TRBD1 agrees at 8 bases. CDR3 length: 19 amino acids. Germline loops: CDR1 KGHDR, CDR2 SFDVKD. The trim removed 4 bases at V and 0 bases at J, leaving 12 bases unmatched. The CDR3 sequence: CATSEFKGQAPATNEKLFF. CDR3 DNA sequence: TGTGCCACCAGTGAGTTTAAGGGACAGGCCCCTGCAACTAATGAAAAACTGTTTTTT.

This chain connects TRBV7-9 to TRBJ2-5; D might be TRBD2 (6 bases). The CDR3 is made up of 13 amino acids. Trimming took 5 bases from V and 5 from J, leaving 12 bases between them. Germline lookup yields CDR1 SEHNR and CDR2 FQNEAQ (reference sequence). The CDR3 DNA follows: TGTGCCAGCAGCCCCCGGGGGAGGGAGACCCAGTACTTC. It is translated as CASSPRGRETQYF.

The chain recombines TRBV11-3 with TRBJ2-1; 9 nucleotides line up with TRBD2. V lost 5 bases and J lost 6; bases outside the gene matches: 11. Germline V gene data show CDR1 as SGHNT and CDR2 as YENEEA. CDR3 length: 16 amino acids. The CDR3 protein is CASSGLGGGEVNEQFF. CDR3 DNA: TGTGCCAGCAGCGGACTTGGCGGGGGGGAGGTCAATGAGCAGTTCTTC.

This clone has just a few counts. This CDR3 is also generated by other DNA sequences in the sample. The chain uses TRBV27 and TRBJ1-2; 8 bases line up with TRBD1. V dropped 6 bases and J dropped 4; count of bases not matched to a gene: 4. Germline CDR1 is MNHEY and CDR2 is SMNVEV (reference sequence). CDR3 size: 13 residues. The CDR3: CASRRQGSYGYTF. The CDR3 DNA sequence: TGTGCCAGCAGGAGACAGGGGAGCTATGGCTACACCTTC.

This chain uses TRBV19 with TRBJ2-2, with 8 bases aligning to TRBD1. The ends lost 5 bases at V and 1 base at J; junction bases unmatched: 0. This CDR3 contains 14 residues. Germline V gives CDR1 LNHDA, CDR2 SQIVND (reference sequence). The CDR3 here is CASSGTGNTGELFF. Here the CDR3 DNA reads TGTGCCAGTAGTGGGACAGGGAACACCGGGGAGCTGTTTTTT. Full variable domain (outside the CDR3, taken from reference TRBV19 and TRBJ2-2): DGGITQSPKYLFRKEGQNVTLSCEQNLNHDAMYWYRQDPGQGLRLIYYSQIVNDFQKGDIAEGYSVSREKKESFPLTVTSAQKNPTAFYLCASSGTGNTGELFFGEGSRLTVL.

This chain connects TRBV7-9 to TRBJ2-7; possibly TRBD2 for D (6 bases). This CDR3 contains 12 residues. Germline V lookup: CDR1 SEHNR, CDR2 FQNEAQ (reference sequence). Trimming took off 8 bases at V and 2 bases at J, with 10 bases between the two ends. DNA of the CDR3: TGTGCCAGCGACGGGGGTACCTACGAGCAGTACTTC. This gives the protein CASDGGTYEQYF. Looking up the rest from reference TRBV7-9 and TRBJ2-7 gives the full variable domain: DTGVSQNPRHKITKRGQNVTFRCDPISEHNRLYWYRQTLGQGPEFLTYFQNEAQLEKSRLLSDRFSAERPKGSFSTLEIQRTEQGDSAMYLCASDGGTYEQYFGPGTRLTVT.